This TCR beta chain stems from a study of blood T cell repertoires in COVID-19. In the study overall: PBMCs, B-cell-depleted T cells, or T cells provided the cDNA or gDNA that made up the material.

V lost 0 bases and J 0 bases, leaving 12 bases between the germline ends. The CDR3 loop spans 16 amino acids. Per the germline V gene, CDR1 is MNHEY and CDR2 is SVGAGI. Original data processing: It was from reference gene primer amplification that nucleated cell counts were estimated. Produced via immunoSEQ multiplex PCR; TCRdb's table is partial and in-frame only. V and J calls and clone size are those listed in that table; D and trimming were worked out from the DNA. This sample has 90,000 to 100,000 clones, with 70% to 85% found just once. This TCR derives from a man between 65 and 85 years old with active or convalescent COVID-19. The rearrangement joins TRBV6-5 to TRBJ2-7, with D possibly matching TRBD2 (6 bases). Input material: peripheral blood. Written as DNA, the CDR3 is TGTGCCAGCAGTTACTCGAGGGACTCGAGCTCCTACGAGCAGTACTTC. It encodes CASSYSRDSSSYEQYF.